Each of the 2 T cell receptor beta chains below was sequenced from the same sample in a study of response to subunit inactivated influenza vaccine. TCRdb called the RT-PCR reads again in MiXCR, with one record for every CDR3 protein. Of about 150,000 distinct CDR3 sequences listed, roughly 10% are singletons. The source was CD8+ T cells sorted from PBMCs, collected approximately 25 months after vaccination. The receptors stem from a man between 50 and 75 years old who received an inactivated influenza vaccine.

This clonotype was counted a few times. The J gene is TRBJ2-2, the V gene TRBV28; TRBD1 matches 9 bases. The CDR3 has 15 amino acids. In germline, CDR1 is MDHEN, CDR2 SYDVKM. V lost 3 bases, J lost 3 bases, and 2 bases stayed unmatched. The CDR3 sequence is CASSFGTGYTGELFF. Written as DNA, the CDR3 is TGTGCCAGCAGTTTTGGGACAGGGTACACCGGGGAGCTGTTTTTT.

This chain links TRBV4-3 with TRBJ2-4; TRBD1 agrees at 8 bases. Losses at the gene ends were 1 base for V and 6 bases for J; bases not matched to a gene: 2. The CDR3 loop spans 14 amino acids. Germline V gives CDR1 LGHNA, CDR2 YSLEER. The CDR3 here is CASSQGQGLNIQYF. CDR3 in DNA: TGCGCCAGCAGCCAAGGACAGGGGTTAAACATTCAGTACTTC.